This T cell receptor beta chain stems from a study of T cell responses to AZD1222 COVID-19 vaccine. Points from the study as a whole: Distributed over spike, vaccine-associated CD4 TCRs predominated at 160-218 and 743-854.

CDR3 length equals 13 residues. The V and J ends lost 9 bases and 4 bases respectively, with 15 bases between them. Germline-derived CDR1 and CDR2 are MNHEY and SVGAGI. Comment on this clone: Its antigen is currently unknown.

Data came from immunoSEQ multiplex PCR; TCRdb stores just in-frame clones and leaves some out. The sample shows about 78,000 clones, roughly 90% of them seen only once. V gene TRBV6-5 combines with J gene TRBJ1-1, with a weak D call TRBD1 (5 bases). The sequence was collected from an adult in good health. This sample comprised peripheral blood, obtained on day 0 of AZD1222 vaccination. The CDR3: CASWGRRVTEAFF. Written as DNA, the CDR3 is TGTGCCAGTTGGGGACGGAGGGTCACTGAAGCTTTCTTT.